Sequencing of this T cell receptor beta chain was carried out in a study of a mutant IDH1 vaccine in newly diagnosed glioma (dated by TCRdb to the early 2020s). As for the study more broadly: Eight vaccinations were administered to patients in weeks 1, 3, 5, 7, 11, 15, 19 and 23, corresponding to visits V03 through V10. Vaccination was initiated 4-6 weeks after radiotherapy alone, or concurrently with temozolomide cycles in the chemotherapy-containing groups. The roughly 34 treated patients were around 60% male and roughly 40% female, with a mean age of approximately 40 years. Prior to enrollment, standard therapy consisting of radiotherapy alone, temozolomide alone, or radiochemotherapy with temozolomide had been administered to patients, with the combination being received by most patients. Peripheral blood samples were drawn at six visits, namely V03 (baseline), V05, V07, V10, V12 and V13. Longitudinal TCRB deep sequencing was performed for around 23 treated patients wherever samples were available for exploratory analyses. The investigation overall reported the following: The authors stated that sample limitations prevented analyses of patient blood samples from being reproduced. Immune responses induced by the vaccine were seen in over 80% of patients across multiple MHC alleles. Pseudoprogression appeared unrelated to alterations in the top peripheral T cell clonotypes detected by TCRB sequencing. Availability determined which PBMC samples were chosen for TCRB deep sequencing.

To note about this clone: What this receptor recognizes is not known. Base-call qualities are not available, and no considerably larger clone is one nucleotide away.

According to the study, the label for this sample's time point signals: week 11, during vaccination. A 20-mer mutant IDH1 peptide at 300 micrograms in Montanide made up each vaccine dose, which was injected subcutaneously together with topical imiquimod. All donors had newly diagnosed IDH1-mutant astrocytomas of WHO grade 3 or 4 that showed loss of nuclear ATRX. The samples were drawn from NOA16, a multicentre, single-arm, open-label phase I trial in Germany that tested a mutant IDH1 peptide vaccine in humans for the first time. Genomic DNA for TCRB sequencing was isolated from EDTA blood with the DNeasy Blood and Tissue Kit. Libraries came from the immunoSEQ multiplex PCR assay. The hsTCRB Kit was used according to the manufacturer's protocol to amplify rearranged TCR beta chain sequences. An Illumina MiSeq was used to sequence the TCRB libraries. The authors processed their data as follows. Demultiplexing, trimming and gene mapping were performed with the kit vendor's proprietary platform. Entries here come from immuneACCESS through TCRdb and include only in-frame sequences with V and J called. Some clones fail to appear in such tables; in the studies checked, an unresolved V gene covers under half of the shortfall, and the cause of the remainder is unknown. V, J and clone size derive from that table, while D and trimming were established from the DNA sequence. The sample includes some 30,000 clones, with around four fifths observed a single time. The top ten hold about 24% of the sample.

The germline V gene encodes CDR1 MNHEY and CDR2 SMNVEV (reference sequence). The V end loses 8 bases and the J end loses 0 bases, and a stretch of 20 bases separates them. The CDR3 contains 17 residues, cysteine and phenylalanine counted. Only CDR3 DNA is held: 51 bases, read in frame from base 1. The sample in question was PBMCs, obtained from a glioma patient whose treatment included an IDH1 peptide vaccine. The receptor was isolated from a man between 25 and 39 years old with glioma. The chain was built from TRBV27 and TRBJ1-5; the D segment cannot be called with confidence. CDR3 reads: CASARQDAEGSNQPQHF. The DNA sequence reads TGTGCCAGCGCTAGACAAGACGCGGAGGGTAGCAATCAGCCCCAGCATTTT.